This T cell receptor beta chain originates from a study of human T cells and chemical hapten exposure. Study background: 2% DPC applied to an approximately 2 cm by approximately 2 cm arm area sensitized donors. During the roughly 25-week study period, patients had diphenylcyclopropenone applied to the scalp every week.

This clonotype has just a few counts. Noted time point: pre-sensitization, week 0. As to treatment: therapeutic diphenylcyclopropenone sensitization with weekly scalp DPC. Those who donated were patients with alopecia, 18 to 70 years of age, and suitable for DPC. The total RNA was obtained from whole blood that was not fractionated. TCRdb passed the RACE reads through MiXCR, listing each CDR3 protein once. There are fewer than 140,000 distinct CDR3 sequences in the sample; around 10% occur only once, and around 1.7% lies in the top ten. Trimming removed 2 bases from V and 4 bases from J; junction bases left unmatched: 5. The CDR3 length is 15 residues. CDR1 is SGHTA, CDR2 FQGNSA, per germline.

The sequences come from whole blood, collected in connection with sensitization to the hapten diphenylcyclopropenone (DPC). The chain combines TRBV7-2 with TRBJ1-3, with TRBD1 identical over 7 bases. This TCR came from a woman aged 50 to 60 with alopecia areata. Some clones in this sample may be carry-over from other donors' samples. DNA for the CDR3: TGTGCCAGCAGCTTACAGACAGGGACCGGAAACACCATATATTTT. As protein: CASSLQTGTGNTIYF.